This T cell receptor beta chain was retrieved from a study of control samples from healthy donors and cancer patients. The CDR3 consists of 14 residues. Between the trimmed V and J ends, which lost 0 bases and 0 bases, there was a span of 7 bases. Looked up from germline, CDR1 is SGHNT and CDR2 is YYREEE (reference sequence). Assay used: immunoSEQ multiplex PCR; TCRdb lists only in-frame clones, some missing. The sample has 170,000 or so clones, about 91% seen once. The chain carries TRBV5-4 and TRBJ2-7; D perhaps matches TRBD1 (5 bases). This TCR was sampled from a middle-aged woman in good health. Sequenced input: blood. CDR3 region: CASSLGRDSYEQYF. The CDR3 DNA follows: TGTGCCAGCAGCTTGGGCAGGGACTCCTACGAGCAGTACTTC.